A selection of T cell receptor beta chains follows, all from one sample in a study of cytomegalovirus exposure and HLA in healthy donors. TCRdb keeps only in-frame clones here, not all; method: immunoSEQ multiplex PCR. The repertoire holds about 83,000 clones, with more than 80% as singletons. The sample was PBMCs. Source of these receptors: a woman aged 25 to 39 in good health and CMV-seronegative. Both conserved end residues are part of each CDR3. A D gene is named only where the DNA matches it firmly. Only part of the rows carry a size: once, few, many, or a class if the clone is expanded.

abundance: .
d_gene: TRBD2
j_gene: TRBJ2-2
v_gene: TRBV18
CDR3aa: CASSSIEAGGNTGELFF
CDR3nt: TGTGCCAGCTCATCTATTGAAGCGGGAGGGAACACCGGGGAGCTGTTTTTT

abundance: .
d_gene: .
j_gene: TRBJ1-5
v_gene: TRBV28
CDR3aa: CASSLLGGSGQPQHF
CDR3nt: TGTGCCAGCAGTTTATTGGGTGGTAGCGGTCAGCCCCAGCATTTT

abundance: .
d_gene: TRBD1
j_gene: TRBJ2-7
v_gene: TRBV7-2
CDR3aa: CASSLLPDRVRTEQYF
CDR3nt: TGTGCCAGCAGCTTACTCCCCGACAGGGTAAGAACCGAGCAGTACTTC

abundance: .
d_gene: .
j_gene: TRBJ2-3
v_gene: TRBV27
CDR3aa: CASSLLATRTDTQYF
CDR3nt: TGTGCCAGCAGTTTACTAGCGACTCGCACAGATACGCAGTATTTT

abundance: .
d_gene: .
j_gene: TRBJ1-1
v_gene: TRBV15
CDR3aa: CATSRAPTGPTEAFF
CDR3nt: TGTGCCACCAGCAGAGCCCCAACAGGGCCCACTGAAGCTTTCTTT

abundance: once
d_gene: TRBD1
j_gene: TRBJ2-7
v_gene: TRBV5-1
CDR3aa: CASSSGQVNQEQYF
CDR3nt: TGCGCCAGCAGTTCGGGACAGGTGAACCAGGAGCAGTACTTC

abundance: .
d_gene: .
j_gene: TRBJ1-4
v_gene: TRBV7-8
CDR3aa: CASSPINEKLFF
CDR3nt: TGTGCCAGCAGCCCTATTAATGAAAAACTGTTTTTT

abundance: .
d_gene: .
j_gene: TRBJ1-4
v_gene: TRBV6-5
CDR3aa: CASSYLRLEKLFF
CDR3nt: TGTGCCAGCAGTTACTTGCGACTTGAAAAACTGTTTTTT

abundance: .
d_gene: TRBD2
j_gene: TRBJ2-1
v_gene: TRBV5-1
CDR3aa: CASSSKREGTYNEQFF
CDR3nt: TGCGCCAGCAGCTCGAAGCGGGAGGGTACCTACAATGAGCAGTTCTTC

abundance: .
d_gene: .
j_gene: TRBJ1-1
v_gene: TRBV5-1
CDR3aa: CASRWGGGGNTEAFF
CDR3nt: TGCGCCAGCAGATGGGGAGGCGGGGGGAACACTGAAGCTTTCTTT

abundance: .
d_gene: .
j_gene: TRBJ2-7
v_gene: TRBV7-3
CDR3aa: CASSPQGGTYEQYF
CDR3nt: TGTGCCAGCAGCCCCCAGGGGGGAACCTACGAGCAGTACTTC

abundance: .
d_gene: TRBD1
j_gene: TRBJ2-7
v_gene: TRBV7-3
CDR3aa: CASSLVGPGQMYEQYF
CDR3nt: TGTGCCAGCAGCTTAGTGGGTCCGGGACAGATGTACGAGCAGTACTTC

abundance: once
d_gene: TRBD1
j_gene: TRBJ1-1
v_gene: TRBV29-1
CDR3aa: CSARQGSNTEAFF
CDR3nt: TGCAGCGCGAGACAGGGATCCAACACTGAAGCTTTCTTT

abundance: .
d_gene: TRBD1
j_gene: TRBJ2-3
v_gene: TRBV6-6
CDR3aa: CASSDHRGSDTQYF
CDR3nt: TGTGCCAGCAGTGACCACAGGGGTTCCGATACGCAGTATTTT

abundance: .
d_gene: .
j_gene: TRBJ1-5
v_gene: TRBV29-1
CDR3aa: CSVEEEGLGQPQHF
CDR3nt: TGCAGCGTTGAAGAGGAGGGTTTGGGTCAGCCCCAGCATTTT

abundance: .
d_gene: .
j_gene: TRBJ2-7
v_gene: TRBV5-1
CDR3aa: CASSPGTLAYEQYF
CDR3nt: TGCGCCAGCAGCCCAGGGACACTAGCCTACGAGCAGTACTTC

abundance: few
d_gene: .
j_gene: TRBJ1-1
v_gene: TRBV30
CDR3aa: CAWNRELEAFF
CDR3nt: TGTGCCTGGAACAGGGAACTTGAAGCTTTCTTT

abundance: .
d_gene: .
j_gene: TRBJ2-6
v_gene: TRBV28
CDR3aa: CASSPQGSGANVLTF
CDR3nt: TGTGCCAGCAGTCCTCAGGGCTCTGGGGCCAACGTCCTGACTTTC

abundance: once
d_gene: .
j_gene: TRBJ2-1
v_gene: TRBV11-3
CDR3aa: CASSRGAYKNNEQFF
CDR3nt: TGTGCCAGCAGCCGAGGTGCATACAAGAACAATGAGCAGTTCTTC

abundance: .
d_gene: TRBD2
j_gene: TRBJ2-3
v_gene: TRBV18
CDR3aa: CASSPRGLTSGRAADTQYF
CDR3nt: TGTGCCAGCTCACCCCGGGGGCTGACTAGCGGGAGGGCAGCAGATACGCAGTATTTT

abundance: .
d_gene: TRBD1
j_gene: TRBJ2-7
v_gene: TRBV28
CDR3aa: CASSLWRTGAAYEQYF
CDR3nt: TGTGCCAGCAGTTTATGGCGGACAGGAGCGGCCTACGAGCAGTACTTC

abundance: few
d_gene: .
j_gene: TRBJ2-4
v_gene: TRBV14
CDR3aa: CASSQEMRARQYF
CDR3nt: TGTGCCAGCAGCCAAGAAATGAGGGCCCGTCAGTACTTC

abundance: .
d_gene: .
j_gene: TRBJ1-5
v_gene: TRBV28
CDR3aa: CASSSGQSNQPQHF
CDR3nt: TGTGCCAGCAGTTCCGGACAGAGCAATCAGCCCCAGCATTTT

abundance: .
d_gene: .
j_gene: TRBJ1-3
v_gene: TRBV28
CDR3aa: CASSFSINSGNTIYF
CDR3nt: TGTGCCAGCAGTTTTAGTATCAACTCTGGAAACACCATATATTTT

abundance: few
d_gene: .
j_gene: TRBJ2-7
v_gene: TRBV5-1
CDR3aa: CASSAGVAGQGAGAPYEQYF
CDR3nt: TGCGCCAGCAGCGCAGGGGTGGCGGGACAAGGTGCGGGGGCCCCCTACGAGCAGTACTTC

abundance: .
d_gene: TRBD1
j_gene: TRBJ1-1
v_gene: TRBV23-1
CDR3aa: CASSNRTGNTEAFF
CDR3nt: TGCGCCAGCAGTAACCGGACAGGGAACACTGAAGCTTTCTTT

abundance: few
d_gene: .
j_gene: TRBJ2-2
v_gene: TRBV7-9
CDR3aa: CASNHSRNTGELFF
CDR3nt: TGTGCCAGCAACCATAGCAGGAACACCGGGGAGCTGTTTTTT

abundance: .
d_gene: .
j_gene: TRBJ1-1
v_gene: TRBV6-5
CDR3aa: CASSEVLGSTEAFF
CDR3nt: TGTGCCAGCAGTGAAGTGTTAGGGAGCACTGAAGCTTTCTTT

abundance: .
d_gene: TRBD1
j_gene: TRBJ2-3
v_gene: TRBV28
CDR3aa: CASSLRLGDRGLGDTQYF
CDR3nt: TGTGCCAGCAGTTTAAGACTTGGGGACAGGGGGTTGGGAGATACGCAGTATTTT

abundance: .
d_gene: TRBD1
j_gene: TRBJ2-5
v_gene: TRBV18
CDR3aa: CASSLPRDRDLQETQYF
CDR3nt: TGTGCCAGCTCACTCCCCCGGGACAGGGACCTGCAAGAGACCCAGTACTTC

abundance: few
d_gene: .
j_gene: TRBJ1-2
v_gene: TRBV27
CDR3aa: CASAPGGGYGYTF
CDR3nt: TGTGCCAGCGCCCCCGGGGGGGGCTATGGCTACACCTTC

abundance: few
d_gene: TRBD2
j_gene: TRBJ2-3
v_gene: TRBV4-3
CDR3aa: CASSQGGVGGLSTDTQYF
CDR3nt: TGCGCCAGCAGCCAAGGGGGCGTCGGGGGACTAAGCACAGATACGCAGTATTTT

abundance: few
d_gene: TRBD1
j_gene: TRBJ1-4
v_gene: TRBV7-9
CDR3aa: CASSLGDSLNEKLFF
CDR3nt: TGTGCCAGCAGCTTGGGGGACAGCCTAAATGAAAAACTGTTTTTT

abundance: .
d_gene: .
j_gene: TRBJ1-6
v_gene: TRBV7-9
CDR3aa: CSSSLAVRLLYSPLHF
CDR3nt: TGTTCCAGCAGCTTAGCTGTCCGACTCCTGTATTCACCCCTCCACTTT

abundance: once
d_gene: TRBD2
j_gene: TRBJ2-1
v_gene: TRBV5-6
CDR3aa: CASSALTGTSGRAGSEQFF
CDR3nt: TGTGCCAGCAGCGCTCTAACCGGGACTAGCGGGAGGGCCGGAAGTGAGCAGTTCTTC

abundance: .
d_gene: TRBD1
j_gene: TRBJ2-5
v_gene: TRBV5-1
CDR3aa: CASSPRGQGAKETQYF
CDR3nt: TGCGCCAGCAGCCCTAGAGGACAGGGGGCCAAAGAGACCCAGTACTTC

abundance: .
d_gene: TRBD1
j_gene: TRBJ1-3
v_gene: TRBV5-1
CDR3aa: CASSPKGQWENTIYF
CDR3nt: TGCGCCAGCAGCCCAAAGGGACAGTGGGAGAACACCATATATTTT

abundance: .
d_gene: .
j_gene: TRBJ1-2
v_gene: TRBV28
CDR3aa: CASSSTIAGGYGYTF
CDR3nt: TGTGCCAGCAGTTCGACCATTGCGGGGGGCTATGGCTACACCTTC

abundance: few
d_gene: TRBD1
j_gene: TRBJ1-2
v_gene: TRBV30
CDR3aa: CASSTGGVLSRGYTF
CDR3nt: TGTGCCTCGTCGACAGGGGGCGTGCTTTCTCGAGGCTACACCTTC

abundance: .
d_gene: TRBD2
j_gene: TRBJ2-1
v_gene: TRBV4-1
CDR3aa: CASSFGLAGVAYNEQFF
CDR3nt: TGCGCCAGCAGCTTCGGACTAGCGGGAGTAGCGTACAATGAGCAGTTCTTC

abundance: .
d_gene: .
j_gene: TRBJ2-1
v_gene: TRBV5-1
CDR3aa: CASSQGGRPDEQFF
CDR3nt: TGCGCCAGCAGCCAAGGAGGCCGGCCGGATGAGCAGTTCTTC

abundance: few
d_gene: TRBD1
j_gene: TRBJ2-1
v_gene: TRBV14
CDR3aa: CASSQETGIYYNEQFF
CDR3nt: TGTGCCAGCAGCCAAGAGACAGGGATTTACTACAATGAGCAGTTCTTC

abundance: .
d_gene: TRBD1
j_gene: TRBJ2-7
v_gene: TRBV4-3
CDR3aa: CASSQESRGPYEQYF
CDR3nt: TGCGCCAGCAGCCAAGAGAGCAGGGGGCCTTACGAGCAGTACTTC

abundance: .
d_gene: TRBD1
j_gene: TRBJ1-6
v_gene: TRBV27
CDR3aa: CASNALNPGQGGANSPLHF
CDR3nt: TGTGCCAGCAACGCACTTAATCCGGGACAGGGGGGTGCTAATTCACCCCTCCACTTT

abundance: .
d_gene: TRBD2
j_gene: TRBJ2-5
v_gene: TRBV27
CDR3aa: CASSRWIAGKETQYF
CDR3nt: TGTGCCAGCAGTCGGTGGATAGCGGGGAAAGAGACCCAGTACTTC

abundance: few
d_gene: TRBD2
j_gene: TRBJ2-5
v_gene: TRBV5-4
CDR3aa: CASSPGLAGLGETQYF
CDR3nt: TGTGCCAGCAGCCCGGGACTAGCGGGACTGGGGGAGACCCAGTACTTC

abundance: few
d_gene: TRBD1
j_gene: TRBJ1-2
v_gene: TRBV19
CDR3aa: CASTSNRQGAYGYTF
CDR3nt: TGTGCCAGCACTTCAAACCGACAGGGGGCCTATGGCTACACCTTC

abundance: .
d_gene: .
j_gene: TRBJ1-5
v_gene: TRBV11-2
CDR3aa: CASSLSIVGANSNQPQHF
CDR3nt: TGTGCCAGCAGCTTATCCATTGTGGGGGCAAATAGCAATCAGCCCCAGCATTTT

abundance: once
d_gene: .
j_gene: TRBJ1-2
v_gene: TRBV11-2
CDR3aa: CASSPSGGSYGYTF
CDR3nt: TGTGCCAGCAGCCCATCGGGGGGTAGCTATGGCTACACCTTC

abundance: .
d_gene: .
j_gene: TRBJ1-5
v_gene: TRBV6-5
CDR3aa: CASRGTSNQPQHF
CDR3nt: TGTGCCAGCAGGGGGACAAGCAATCAGCCCCAGCATTTT